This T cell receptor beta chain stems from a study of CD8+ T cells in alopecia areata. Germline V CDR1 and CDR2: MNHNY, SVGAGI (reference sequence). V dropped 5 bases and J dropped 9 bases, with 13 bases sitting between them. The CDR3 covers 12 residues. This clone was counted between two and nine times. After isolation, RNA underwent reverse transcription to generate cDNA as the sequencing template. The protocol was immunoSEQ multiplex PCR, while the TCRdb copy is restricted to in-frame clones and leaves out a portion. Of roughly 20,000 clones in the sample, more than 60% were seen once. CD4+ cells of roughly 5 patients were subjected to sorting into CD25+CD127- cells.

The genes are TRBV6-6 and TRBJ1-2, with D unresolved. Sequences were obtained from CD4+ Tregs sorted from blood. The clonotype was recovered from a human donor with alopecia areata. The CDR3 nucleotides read TGTGCCAGCAGTCAAACCAGACGGAGCTACACCTTC. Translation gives CASSQTRRSYTF.